Listed below are T cell receptor beta chains from one sample, sequenced in a study of T cells after yellow fever vaccination. One entry per CDR3 protein results from TCRdb running MiXCR on the 5' RACE reads. Among hundreds of thousands of distinct CDR3 sequences listed, 21% were seen once. Here the sequenced sample was PBMCs, taken more than 20 days after the first yellow fever vaccination. Every receptor here comes from a man aged 18 to 29 who received the YFV17D yellow fever vaccine. The CDR3 runs from the conserved cysteine through the conserved F or W. A D gene is named only where the DNA matches it firmly. Where a row states a size, it is once, few, many or the class of an expanded clone; other rows omit it.

>TRBV6-1|NA|TRBJ2-7|NA
TGTGCCAGCAGTCCCGCGGCAGGGCGTCCCTACGAGCAGTACTTC
CASSPAAGRPYEQYF
>TRBV20-1|NA|TRBJ2-7|NA
TGCAGTGCTACCCGGGCCTCCCGGGACAAGCAGTACTTC
CSATRASRDKQYF
>TRBV12-3/TRBV12-4|few|TRBJ1-4|NA
TGTGCCAGCAGTTCCGACAGGCTAAAACTGTTTTTT
CASSSDRLKLFF
>TRBV7-6|few|TRBJ2-5|NA
TGTGCCAGCAGCTTAATTTCTTCCAGGGAAGAGACCCAGTACTTC
CASSLISSREETQYF
>TRBV10-3|many|TRBJ1-5|TRBD1
TGTGCCATCAGTGAGGACAGGGAGAGTCAGCCCCAGCATTTT
CAISEDRESQPQHF
>TRBV2|NA|TRBJ2-5|NA
TGTGCCAGCAGTCCTAGTTGGGGTGGGGAGACCCAGTACTTC
CASSPSWGGETQYF
>TRBV20-1|NA|TRBJ2-7|NA
TGCAGTGCTAGCCCCACCGGCGGCTACGAGCAGTACTTC
CSASPTGGYEQYF
>TRBV5-1|NA|TRBJ1-1|NA
TGCGCCAGCAGCTGGACCCCCAGGTCAGACACTGAAGCTTTCTTT
CASSWTPRSDTEAFF
>TRBV5-1|NA|TRBJ2-1|NA
TGCGCCAGCAACAGTCAGGGGTACTCCTACAATGAGCAGTTCTTC
CASNSQGYSYNEQFF
>TRBV20-1|few|TRBJ2-2|NA
TGCAGTGCTAGAAGGGTGAACACCGGGGAGCTGTTTTTT
CSARRVNTGELFF
>TRBV12-3/TRBV12-4|NA|TRBJ1-2|NA
TGTGCCAGTCAAACAGGGATAGGTGGCTACACCTTC
CASQTGIGGYTF
>TRBV12-5|few|TRBJ2-2|NA
TGTGCTAGCTCTGGGGGGATTGGCACCGGGGAGCTGTTTTTT
CASSGGIGTGELFF
>TRBV18|NA|TRBJ1-2|TRBD1
TGTGCCAGCTCACCACAGGGGACAGGGGGCTACTATGGCTACACCTTC
CASSPQGTGGYYGYTF
>TRBV27|few|TRBJ2-3|TRBD2
TGTGCCAGCAGTTTAGTCGGGGGGGGAGCAGATACGCAGTATTTT
CASSLVGGGADTQYF